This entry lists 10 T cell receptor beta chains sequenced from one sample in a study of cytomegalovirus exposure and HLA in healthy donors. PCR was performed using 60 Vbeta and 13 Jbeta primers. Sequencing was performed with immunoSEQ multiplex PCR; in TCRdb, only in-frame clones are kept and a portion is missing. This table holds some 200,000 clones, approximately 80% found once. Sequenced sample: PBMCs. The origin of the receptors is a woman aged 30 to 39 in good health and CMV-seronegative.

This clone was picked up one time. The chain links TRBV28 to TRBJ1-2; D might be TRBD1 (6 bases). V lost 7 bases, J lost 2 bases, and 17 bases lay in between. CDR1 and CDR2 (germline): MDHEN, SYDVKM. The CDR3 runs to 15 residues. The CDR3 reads CASTWGQALNYGYTF. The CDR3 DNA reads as TGTGCCAGCACCTGGGGGCAGGCTTTAAACTATGGCTACACCTTC.

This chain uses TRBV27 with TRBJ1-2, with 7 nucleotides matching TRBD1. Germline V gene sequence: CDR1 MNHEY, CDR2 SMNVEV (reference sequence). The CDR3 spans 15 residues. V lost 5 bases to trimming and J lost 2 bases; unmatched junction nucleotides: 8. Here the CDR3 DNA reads TGTGCCAGCAGTACTTACAGGGGAGTGAACTATGGCTACACCTTC. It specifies CASSTYRGVNYGYTF.

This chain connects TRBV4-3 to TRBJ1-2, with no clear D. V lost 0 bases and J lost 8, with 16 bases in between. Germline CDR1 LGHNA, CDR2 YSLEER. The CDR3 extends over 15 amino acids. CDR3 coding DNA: TGCGCCAGCAGCCAAGATCTATACCCTGAAGCGGGCTACACCTTC. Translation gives CASSQDLYPEAGYTF.

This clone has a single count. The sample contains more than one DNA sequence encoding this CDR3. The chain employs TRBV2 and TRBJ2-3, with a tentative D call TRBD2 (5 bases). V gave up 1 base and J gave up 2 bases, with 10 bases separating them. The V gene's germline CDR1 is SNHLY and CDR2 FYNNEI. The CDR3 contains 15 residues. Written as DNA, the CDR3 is TGTGCCAGCAGTGAAGGGCTAGCATCCACAGATACGCAGTATTTT. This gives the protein CASSEGLASTDTQYF.

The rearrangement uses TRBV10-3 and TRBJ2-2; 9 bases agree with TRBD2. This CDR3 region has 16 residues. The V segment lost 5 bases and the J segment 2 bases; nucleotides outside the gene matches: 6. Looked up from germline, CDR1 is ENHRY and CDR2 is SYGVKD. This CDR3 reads CAISPKAGGNTGELFF. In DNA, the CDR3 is TGTGCCATCAGTCCCAAAGCGGGGGGAAACACCGGGGAGCTGTTTTTT.

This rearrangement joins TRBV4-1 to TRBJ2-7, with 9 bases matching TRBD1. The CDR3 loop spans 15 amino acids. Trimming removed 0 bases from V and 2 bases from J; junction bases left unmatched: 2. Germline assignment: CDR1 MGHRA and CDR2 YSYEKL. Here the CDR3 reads CASSQERQGAYEQYF. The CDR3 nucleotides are TGCGCCAGCAGCCAAGAGAGACAGGGGGCCTACGAGCAGTACTTC.

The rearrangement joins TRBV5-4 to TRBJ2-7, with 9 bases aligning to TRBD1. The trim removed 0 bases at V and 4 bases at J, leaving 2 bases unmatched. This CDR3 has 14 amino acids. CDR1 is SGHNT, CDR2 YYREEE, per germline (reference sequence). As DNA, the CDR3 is TGTGCCAGCAGCTTGGAACAGGGGGCATACGAGCAGTACTTC. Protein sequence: CASSLEQGAYEQYF.

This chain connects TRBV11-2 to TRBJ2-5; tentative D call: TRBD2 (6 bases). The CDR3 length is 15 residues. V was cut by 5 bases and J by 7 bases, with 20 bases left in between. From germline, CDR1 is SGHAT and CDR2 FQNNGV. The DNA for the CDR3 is TGTGCCAGCAGCCAAGGGGAGGCTAGGGTGGGGACCCAGTACTTC. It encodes CASSQGEARVGTQYF.

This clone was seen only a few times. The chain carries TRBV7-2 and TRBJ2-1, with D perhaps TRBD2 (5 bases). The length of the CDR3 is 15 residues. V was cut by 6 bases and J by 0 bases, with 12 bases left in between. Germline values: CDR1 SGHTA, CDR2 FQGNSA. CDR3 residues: CASRISASSYNEQFF. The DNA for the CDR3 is TGTGCCAGCAGGATTAGCGCGAGCTCCTACAATGAGCAGTTCTTC.

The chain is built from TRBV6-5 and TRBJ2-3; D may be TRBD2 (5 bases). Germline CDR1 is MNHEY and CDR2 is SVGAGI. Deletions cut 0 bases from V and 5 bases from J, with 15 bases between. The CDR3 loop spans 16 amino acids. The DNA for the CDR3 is TGTGCCAGCAGTTACTCTCACGGGATCCCACAAGATACGCAGTATTTT. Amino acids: CASSYSHGIPQDTQYF.